Following are 24 T cell receptor beta chains from one sample sequenced in a study of siplizumab effects on memory and regulatory T cells. The table came from immunoSEQ multiplex PCR; TCRdb's copy has only in-frame clones and leaves some out. The table lists around 100,000 clones, 94% of them singletons. Sequencing was carried out using non-Treg CD4+ T cells sorted from blood. Receptors were obtained from a human donor in good health.

This chain uses TRBV28 with TRBJ2-1; 7 nucleotides line up with TRBD1. J gave up 1 base and V 4 bases, and 4 bases lay outside the gene matches. This CDR3 comprises 15 residues. From germline, CDR1 is MDHEN and CDR2 SYDVKM. The CDR3 protein is CASSSTGVSYNEQFF. The DNA of the CDR3 is TGTGCCAGCAGTTCTACAGGGGTGTCCTACAATGAGCAGTTCTTC.

This clone was picked up one time. This chain connects TRBV29-1 to TRBJ2-5, with 11 nucleotides matching TRBD1. The trim removed 6 bases at V and 2 bases at J, leaving 5 bases unmatched. This CDR3 comprises 14 residues. Germline V CDR1 and CDR2: SQVTM, ANQGSEA. The CDR3 coding sequence is TGCAGCGTAGCGGACAGGGGGCGACAAGAGACCCAGTACTTC. Translation: CSVADRGRQETQYF.

This clone was counted between two and nine times. V and J are TRBV6-5 and TRBJ1-5; a possible D gene is TRBD1 (5 bases). Germline CDR1 reads MNHEY; CDR2 reads SVGAGI. CDR3 length equals 11 residues. The V end lost 7 bases, the J end lost 15 bases, and 16 bases lay between the germline ends. The CDR3 sequence is CASMGGERLHF. The DNA of the CDR3 is TGTGCCAGCATGGGGGGGGAACGACTGCATTTT.

The rearrangement joins TRBV5-1 to TRBJ2-3; no firm D call. The CDR3 runs to 13 residues. Per germline, CDR1 SGHRS and CDR2 YFSETQ. Trimming stripped 3 bases from V and 2 bases from J, with 7 bases between. CDR3 in DNA: TGCGCCAGCAGCTCCAGTACCACAGATACGCAGTATTTT. This translates into CASSSSTTDTQYF.

A word on this clone: Relative to the germline gene, one junction end is altered; a read error may explain this. The chain links TRBV7-9 to TRBJ1-2; unclear D gene. This CDR3 region has 15 residues. Per the germline V gene, CDR1 is SEHNR and CDR2 is FQNEAQ (reference sequence). The CDR3 DNA reads TGTGCCAGCAGCCCCCCGGGCGAGATTCTCTATGGCCACACCTTC. Translating it yields CASSPPGEILYGHTF. Full variable domain (rest looked up from reference TRBV7-9 and TRBJ1-2): DTGVSQNPRHKITKRGQNVTFRCDPISEHNRLYWYRQTLGQGPEFLTYFQNEAQLEKSRLLSDRFSAERPKGSFSTLEIQRTEQGDSAMYLCASSPPGEILYGHTFGSGTRLTVV.

This rearrangement joins TRBV6-1 to TRBJ2-7; D is perhaps TRBD2 (6 bases). There are 13 residues in the CDR3. Between the trimmed V and J ends, which lost 0 bases and 5 bases, there was a span of 8 bases. Per germline, CDR1 MNHNS and CDR2 SASEGT. Here the CDR3 reads CASSEARGNEQYF. CDR3 DNA: TGTGCCAGCAGTGAAGCGCGGGGAAACGAGCAGTACTTC.

The chain has TRBV2 and TRBJ1-1; D gene uncertain. CDR3 size: 10 residues. Trimming removed 7 bases from V and 8 bases from J, with 8 bases in between. Germline V gives CDR1 SNHLY, CDR2 FYNNEI. The CDR3 bases are TGTGCCAGCACCGGCGGGGAAGCTTTCTTT. This codes for CASTGGEAFF.

The J gene is TRBJ1-2, the V gene TRBV19; D not resolved. The V gene's germline CDR1 is LNHDA and CDR2 SQIVND (reference sequence). V was pared by 3 bases and J by 4 bases, with 15 bases between. This CDR3 region has 15 residues. CDR3 loop: CASSMGQLLGYGYTF. The CDR3 DNA reads TGTGCCAGTAGTATGGGCCAGCTGCTTGGCTATGGCTACACCTTC. The full variable domain, its missing parts supplied by reference TRBV19 and TRBJ1-2, is DGGITQSPKYLFRKEGQNVTLSCEQNLNHDAMYWYRQDPGQGLRLIYYSQIVNDFQKGDIAEGYSVSREKKESFPLTVTSAQKNPTAFYLCASSMGQLLGYGYTFGSGTRLTVV.

The V gene is TRBV20-1, the J gene TRBJ2-7; TRBD1 might be the D (5 bases). Germline CDR1 and CDR2: DFQATT and SNEGSKA (reference sequence). V dropped 1 base and J dropped 7 bases, with 8 bases sitting between them. CDR3 length: 11 amino acids. CDR3 in amino acids: CSARGRGEQYF. DNA for the CDR3: TGCAGTGCTAGAGGAAGGGGAGAGCAGTACTTC.

The chain couples TRBV6-5 to TRBJ2-4; 8 bases fit TRBD2. The CDR3 length is 14 residues. CDR1 MNHEY and CDR2 SVGAGI come from the germline V gene. V lost 5 bases to trimming and J lost 3 bases; unmatched junction nucleotides: 3. CDR3 region: CASSPREVKNIQYF. CDR3 sequence (DNA): TGTGCCAGCAGTCCGCGGGAGGTCAAAAACATTCAGTACTTC.

V gene TRBV15 combines with J gene TRBJ1-6; D is possibly TRBD1 (5 bases). The CDR3 sequence is 15 residues long. The V gene's germline CDR1 is LNHNV and CDR2 YYDKDF (reference sequence). Trimming left V 1 base short and J 7 bases short, with 11 bases between. The CDR3 is CATSRGGTANSPLHF. The CDR3 DNA is TGTGCCACCAGCAGAGGGGGGACGGCAAATTCACCCCTCCACTTT. Looking up the rest from reference TRBV15 and TRBJ1-6 gives the full variable domain: DAMVIQNPRYQVTQFGKPVTLSCSQTLNHNVMYWYQQKSSQAPKLLFHYYDKDFNNEADTPDNFQSRRPNTSFCFLDIRSPGLGDTAMYLCATSRGGTANSPLHFGNGTRLTVT.

The V gene is TRBV11-2, the J gene TRBJ2-5; the match to TRBD1 covers 7 bases. This CDR3 has 13 amino acids. V was pared by 5 bases and J by 5 bases, with 5 bases of the junction left unmatched. The germline V gene has CDR1 SGHAT and CDR2 FQNNGV. The CDR3 region is CASSPGGYETQYF. In DNA, the CDR3 is TGTGCCAGCAGCCCAGGGGGTTACGAGACCCAGTACTTC.

The rearrangement links TRBV9 to TRBJ2-7; 10 bases fit TRBD2. Trimming at V came to 0 bases and at J to 6 bases, leaving 3 bases not matched to a gene. Germline lookup yields CDR1 SGDLS and CDR2 YYNGEE. The CDR3 sequence is 14 residues long. The CDR3 bases are TGTGCCAGCAGCGTAGGGCTAGCGGGAGTCGAGCAGTACTTC. It codes for CASSVGLAGVEQYF.

The chain links TRBV11-1 to TRBJ2-1; 8 bases are a match to TRBD2. CDR3 length equals 15 residues. The J segment lost 7 bases and the V segment lost 2 bases, leaving 7 bases of the junction unmatched. Germline V CDR1 and CDR2: SGHAT, FQDESV (reference sequence). The CDR3 region has the DNA TGTGCCAGCAGCTTACGAGCGGGAGATAATAATGAGCAGTTCTTC. Its protein product is CASSLRAGDNNEQFF. Combining the CDR3 with reference TRBV11-1 and TRBJ2-1 gives the whole variable domain EAEVAQSPRYKITEKSQAVAFWCDPISGHATLYWYRQILGQGPELLVQFQDESVVDDSQLPKDRFSAERLKGVDSTLKIQPAELGDSAMYLCASSLRAGDNNEQFFGPGTRLTVL.

This rearrangement joins TRBV15 to TRBJ2-7; 7 nucleotides line up with TRBD2. CDR3 size: 13 residues. Germline trimming cut 1 base from V and 10 bases from J; bases unmatched to any gene: 7. Germline V gene lookup returns CDR1 LNHNV and CDR2 YYDKDF (reference sequence). Written as DNA, the CDR3 is TGTGCCACCAGCAGAGGGACTAGGCTGGAACAGTACTTC. Translation: CATSRGTRLEQYF.

The rearrangement joins TRBV7-9 to TRBJ2-7, with D maybe TRBD2 (7 bases). Trimming shortened V by 0 bases and J by 6 bases, and 9 bases separated the two germline ends. This CDR3 is built from 13 residues. Looked up from germline, CDR1 is SEHNR and CDR2 is FQNEAQ (reference sequence). The CDR3 sequence is CASSLAGGGEQYF. The CDR3 DNA reads TGTGCCAGCAGCTTAGCGGGAGGGGGCGAGCAGTACTTC.

The gene calls are TRBV18 and TRBJ1-1; no clear D gene. V was trimmed by 4 bases and J by 3 bases, leaving 9 bases between them. Germline-derived CDR1 and CDR2 are KGHSH and LQKENI. This CDR3 is built from 13 residues. The CDR3 sequence is CASSLDIDTEAFF. The CDR3 region has the DNA TGTGCCAGCTCACTCGACATAGACACTGAAGCTTTCTTT.

The chain links TRBV5-1 to TRBJ2-2; TRBD1 is a possible D gene (6 bases). The CDR3 is 13 residues long. Between the trimmed V and J ends, which lost 1 base and 5 bases, there was a span of 6 bases. Germline V gene data show CDR1 as SGHRS and CDR2 as YFSETQ. The CDR3 bases are TGCGCCAGCAGCTTGACAGGGACCGGGGAGCTGTTTTTT. Protein sequence: CASSLTGTGELFF.

J is TRBJ2-7 and V is TRBV6-5; 9 positions agree with TRBD1. Germline CDR1 and CDR2: MNHEY and SVGAGI. The CDR3 covers 15 residues. Trimming cost V 6 bases and J 6 bases; bases outside gene matches: 12. Here the CDR3 DNA reads TGTGCCAGCAGCCGACCCGGGACAGGGCTTCCCGAGCAGTACTTC. This gives the protein CASSRPGTGLPEQYF.

V is TRBV10-3 and J is TRBJ2-1; 11 bases agree with TRBD2. With 1 base clipped from V and 4 bases from J, the junction kept 6 bases outside the gene matches. This CDR3 spans 17 amino acids. Germline assignment: CDR1 ENHRY and CDR2 SYGVKD. In DNA form, the CDR3 reads TGTGCCATCAGTGAGTTCTACGGGACTAGCGGATACAATGAGCAGTTCTTC. The encoded protein is CAISEFYGTSGYNEQFF.

The rearrangement joins TRBV2 to TRBJ2-7; 7 positions agree with TRBD1. The CDR3 consists of 14 residues. Germline V gene data show CDR1 as SNHLY and CDR2 as FYNNEI. V was pared by 5 bases and J by 2 bases, with 6 bases of the junction left unmatched. CDR3 region: CASSRAGGPYEQYF. The DNA for the CDR3 is TGTGCCAGCAGTCGTGCAGGGGGTCCCTACGAGCAGTACTTC.

The chain is built from TRBV6-6 and TRBJ2-7; D remains unclear. The CDR3 has 15 residues. Germline lookup yields CDR1 MNHNY and CDR2 SVGAGI (reference sequence). The V and J ends lost 0 bases and 0 bases respectively, with 9 bases between them. The CDR3 bases are TGTGCCAGCAGTTACTCAACCGCGAGCTCCTACGAGCAGTACTTC. It is translated as CASSYSTASSYEQYF.

The chain employs TRBV29-1 and TRBJ2-6; D call uncertain. Germline V gene sequence: CDR1 SQVTM, CDR2 ANQGSEA. Trimming cost V 4 bases and J 0 bases, with 4 bases left between them. The CDR3 covers 13 residues. Written as DNA, the CDR3 is TGCAGCGTTGCGCTCTCTGGGGCCAACGTCCTGACTTTC. Its translation: CSVALSGANVLTF.

V usage is TRBV5-1 and J usage is TRBJ2-3; D not certain. Trimming took 1 base from V and 2 from J, leaving 8 bases between them. Per germline, CDR1 SGHRS and CDR2 YFSETQ. There are 14 residues in the CDR3. The CDR3 DNA reads as TGCGCCAGCAGCTTGTTTGACACCACAGATACGCAGTATTTT. It specifies CASSLFDTTDTQYF. The full variable domain, in which reference TRBV5-1 and TRBJ2-3 provide the parts outside the CDR3, is KAGVTQTPRYLIKTRGQQVTLSCSPISGHRSVSWYQQTPGQGLQFLFEYFSETQRNKGNFPGRFSGRQFSNSRSEMNVSTLELGDSALYLCASSLFDTTDTQYFGPGTRLTVL.